The rows below give T cell receptor beta chains drawn from one sample of a study of technical replicates of blood from a few donors. Method: immunoSEQ multiplex PCR; TCRdb's copy keeps in-frame clones and lacks some. The repertoire includes tens of thousands of clones, around 96% of them detected once, and around 0.37% sits in the top ten. The sequenced material came from T cells isolated from PBMCs. The receptors were gathered from a human donor in good health. The CDR3 runs from the conserved cysteine through the conserved F or W. A D gene is named only where the DNA matches it firmly. Some rows have no size entry. The others give once, few or many, or a class for an expanded clone.

>.|TRBJ1-2|.|TRBV9
TGTGCCAGCAGCGTAGATCTGACAGACTCCTATTATGGCTACACCTTC
CASSVDLTDSYYGYTF
>.|TRBJ2-7|.|TRBV28
TGTGCCAGCAGTTTCAAGACAGGCCGAGACGAGCAGTACTTC
CASSFKTGRDEQYF
>.|TRBJ2-1|TRBD2|TRBV2
TGTGCTAGAAGGCGGGAGGGCCAAGGTGAGCAGTTCTTC
CARRREGQGEQFF
>.|TRBJ2-5|TRBD1|TRBV29-1
TGCAGCGAAAGGACAGGGGGATTTGGGGAGACCCAGTACTTC
CSERTGGFGETQYF
>.|TRBJ2-7|.|TRBV5-1
TGCGCCAGCAGCTTGGGACAATTAATCTCCTACGAGCAGTACTTC
CASSLGQLISYEQYF
>.|TRBJ1-3|.|TRBV29-1
TGCAGCGTTGATTCCCCATTTCACCGCGAGGGAAACACCATATATTTT
CSVDSPFHREGNTIYF
>.|TRBJ2-3|.|TRBV9
TGTGCCAGCAGCGTAGGAGGGGGACGGGTGCCAGATACGCAGTATTTT
CASSVGGGRVPDTQYF
>once|TRBJ2-7|TRBD1|TRBV7-3
TGTGCCAGCAGCCCGTGGGCCAGGGGGTACGAGCAGTACTTC
CASSPWARGYEQYF
>.|TRBJ2-1|.|TRBV9
TGTGCCAGCAGCCGGTACAATGAGCAGTTCTTC
CASSRYNEQFF
>.|TRBJ2-5|.|TRBV11-2
TGTGCCAGCAGGGGGCGGTTCCAGTACTTC
CASRGRFQYF
>.|TRBJ2-5|TRBD2|TRBV7-9
TGTGCCAGCAGCTTAAGGGAGGGACTCAAGACCCAGTACTTC
CASSLREGLKTQYF
>.|TRBJ2-5|.|TRBV7-3
TGTGCCAGCAGCCAGGAGGGCCAAGAGACCCAGTACTTC
CASSQEGQETQYF
>.|TRBJ2-7|TRBD2|TRBV11-2
TGTGCCAGCAGCTTACTAGGACTAGCGGGAGGTCTTGTGTCCTACGAGCAGTACTTC
CASSLLGLAGGLVSYEQYF
>.|TRBJ1-1|.|TRBV4-3
TGCGCCAGCAGCCAAGAAACGGACAGGAACACTGAAGCTTTCTTT
CASSQETDRNTEAFF
>.|TRBJ2-1|TRBD1|TRBV11-3
TGTGCCAGCAGCTTAACCACAGGGGTAAGTGAGCAGTTCTTC
CASSLTTGVSEQFF
>.|TRBJ2-2|TRBD1|TRBV30
TGTGCCTGGAGTTATAACAGGGGGGCCACCGGGGAGCTGTTTTTT
CAWSYNRGATGELFF